The next 16 T cell receptor beta chains were all read from a single sample in a study of blood T cell repertoires in COVID-19. TCRdb's table, derived via immunoSEQ multiplex PCR, lists solely in-frame clones and lacks some. This table has 130,000 to 150,000 clones, more than 75% appearing once. Sequenced material: peripheral blood. These TCRs come from a middle-aged woman with acute or convalescent COVID-19.

J is TRBJ2-3 and V is TRBV30, with 9 bases that match TRBD2. Germline CDR1 and CDR2: GTSNPN and SVGIG (reference sequence). The CDR3 contains 14 residues. V shed 3 bases, J shed 7 bases, and the junction held 8 bases outside the gene matches. CDR3 in amino acids: CAWRLGRGGYTQYF. CDR3 bases: TGTGCCTGGAGGTTAGGGCGGGGGGGGTATACGCAGTATTTT.

This clone was seen only once. This sequence joins TRBV2 and TRBJ1-5; D gene ambiguous. The CDR3 spans 13 residues. CDR1 is SNHLY, CDR2 FYNNEI, per germline. V lost 5 bases and J 4 bases, leaving 9 bases between the germline ends. The CDR3 region is CASSLAPNQPQHF. For the CDR3, the DNA is TGTGCCAGCAGTTTGGCCCCTAATCAGCCCCAGCATTTT.

This chain joins TRBV6-5 and TRBJ1-1; tentative D call: TRBD1 (5 bases). This CDR3 has 16 residues. Looked up from germline, CDR1 is MNHEY and CDR2 is SVGAGI. V gave up 0 bases and J gave up 1 base, with 12 bases separating them. CDR3 bases: TGTGCCAGCAGTTACTCCGAAGGGGATTGGAACACTGAAGCTTTCTTT. Translated, it gives CASSYSEGDWNTEAFF.

V is TRBV28 and J is TRBJ1-4; tentatively, D is TRBD1 (6 bases). From germline, CDR1 is MDHEN and CDR2 SYDVKM. V shed 6 bases and J shed 11 bases, with 34 bases lying between them. The CDR3 runs 19 residues. The CDR3 DNA is TGTGCCAGCAGCTCAAAATACTATATACCGGGGGGCGCGAAGAGGAAACTGTTTTTT. It translates to CASSSKYYIPGGAKRKLFF.

The V and J genes are TRBV3-1 (or the pseudogene TRBV3-2) and TRBJ2-1; D gene ambiguous. Between the trimmed V and J ends, which lost 0 bases and 1 base, there was a span of 7 bases. Looked up from germline, CDR1 is LGHDT and CDR2 is YNNKEL (reference sequence). The CDR3 is made up of 15 amino acids. The CDR3, as DNA: TGTGCCAGCAGCCAAGATTGGGCTTCCTACAATGAGCAGTTCTTC. The encoded protein is CASSQDWASYNEQFF.

As regards this clone: This sample also contains other DNA sequences that code for the same CDR3. This chain joins TRBV4-1 and TRBJ1-3; no firm D call. CDR3 size: 15 residues. Germline loops: CDR1 MGHRA, CDR2 YSYEKL. V was shortened by 1 base and J by 0 bases, with 7 bases between the two germline ends. The DNA for the CDR3 is TGCGCCAGCAGCCAAGGACAACTCTCTGGAAACACCATATATTTT. Its protein is CASSQGQLSGNTIYF.

The gene calls are TRBV2 and TRBJ2-3; D remains ambiguous. V was shortened by 6 bases and J by 6 bases, with 16 bases between the two germline ends. The length of the CDR3 is 14 residues. In germline, CDR1 is SNHLY, CDR2 FYNNEI. The CDR3 spells CASRAPFTTDTQYF. The CDR3 DNA reads TGTGCCAGCAGGGCTCCCTTTACCACGGATACGCAGTATTTT.

The chain couples TRBV7-9 to TRBJ1-2; D possibly corresponds to TRBD1 (5 bases). Germline V CDR1 and CDR2: SEHNR, FQNEAQ (reference sequence). Between the trimmed V and J ends, which lost 5 bases and 2 bases, there was a span of 12 bases. The CDR3 is made up of 14 amino acids. The CDR3 coding sequence is TGTGCCAGCAGCGTAGGGGAGGTAAACTATGGCTACACCTTC. This translates into CASSVGEVNYGYTF.

V is TRBV7-2 and J is TRBJ1-1, with D tentatively TRBD1 (6 bases). CDR1 and CDR2 from the germline V gene are SGHTA and FQGNSA. The CDR3 sequence is 16 residues long. The germline V and J ends were trimmed by 6 bases and 0 bases, with 17 bases remaining between them. The CDR3 protein is CASSPHRGALNTEAFF. CDR3 bases: TGTGCCAGCAGTCCTCACCGGGGGGCCTTGAACACTGAAGCTTTCTTT.

The gene calls are TRBV27 and TRBJ2-7; D is unclear. Germline V CDR1 and CDR2: MNHEY, SMNVEV (reference sequence). This CDR3 is 13 amino acids long. V was trimmed by 2 bases and J by 1 base, leaving 6 bases between them. The CDR3 protein is CASSLLTSYEQYF. CDR3 in DNA: TGTGCCAGCAGTTTACTTACATCCTACGAGCAGTACTTC.

The gene calls are TRBV3-1 (or the pseudogene TRBV3-2) and TRBJ2-7; D is unclear. V lost 1 base to trimming and J lost 6 bases, with 10 bases between them. The CDR3 sequence is 13 residues long. Germline V gives CDR1 LGHDT, CDR2 YNNKEL (reference sequence). CDR3 sequence reads: CASSQGARREQYF. The DNA of the CDR3 is TGTGCCAGCAGCCAAGGGGCCCGCCGCGAGCAGTACTTC.

The CDR3 sequence is CASRLAEANPNEQFF. DNA for the CDR3: TGTGCCAGCAGGTTAGCGGAGGCCAATCCCAATGAGCAGTTCTTC. This chain links TRBV6-5 with TRBJ2-1, with D possibly TRBD2 on 6 matching bases. V was shortened by 6 bases and J by 6 bases, with 18 bases between the two germline ends. This CDR3 comprises 15 residues. CDR1 is MNHEY, CDR2 SVGAGI, per germline.

The chain joins TRBV12-5 to TRBJ2-5; D possibly corresponds to TRBD2 (5 bases). In germline, CDR1 is LGHNT, CDR2 FRNRAP. V shed 4 bases and J shed 4 bases, with 13 bases lying between them. The CDR3 has 14 amino acids. CDR3 sequence (DNA): TGTGCTAGTGGTTCCCCTAGCCGGGGAGAGACCCAGTACTTC. Residues: CASGSPSRGETQYF. Combining the CDR3 with reference TRBV12-5 and TRBJ2-5 gives the whole variable domain DARVTQTPRHKVTEMGQEVTMRCQPILGHNTVFWYRQTMMQGLELLAYFRNRAPLDDSGMPKDRFSAEMPDATLATLKIQPSEPRDSAVYFCASGSPSRGETQYFGPGTRLLVL.

The chain joins TRBV7-2 to TRBJ2-3; tentative D call: TRBD2 (6 bases). The V and J ends lost 3 bases and 0 bases respectively, with 10 bases between them. The germline V gene encodes CDR1 SGHTA and CDR2 FQGNSA. This CDR3 has 15 residues. The CDR3 sequence is CASSFSGLSTDTQYF. The CDR3 coding sequence is TGTGCCAGCAGCTTCTCGGGACTTAGCACAGATACGCAGTATTTT.

In its sample, this clone was seen a few times. The chain couples TRBV12-3 or TRBV12-4 to TRBJ1-5; D remains ambiguous. The CDR3 length is 13 residues. The germline V and J ends were trimmed by 9 bases and 7 bases, with 16 bases remaining between them. This chain's CDR3 is CASGRGEGQPQHF. CDR3 nucleotide sequence: TGTGCCAGTGGGCGCGGGGAAGGGCAGCCCCAGCATTTT.

The chain is built from TRBV20-1 and TRBJ2-3; D not resolved. The germline V gene has CDR1 DFQATT and CDR2 SNEGSKA (reference sequence). V was pared by 3 bases and J by 6 bases, with 7 bases between. The CDR3 loop spans 11 amino acids. The CDR3 DNA reads as TGCAGTGCTAGGGAGATCGATACGCAGTATTTT. This translates into CSAREIDTQYF.